This record concerns one T cell receptor beta chain sequence. Its antigen is undetermined. Sequencing of DNA taken from cultured CD4+ T cells relied on the Oncomine TCR Beta short-read assay. One entry per CDR3 protein results from TCRdb running MiXCR on the PCR reads. The table has about 12,000 distinct CDR3 sequences, under 75% seen once. The record originates from a study of vaccination and CD4 T cells after COVID-19. The germline gives CDR1 MNHEY, CDR2 SVGEGT. The V end was cut by 8 bases, the J end by 2 bases, with 17 bases between. The CDR3 loop spans 15 amino acids. The treatment: approximately 9-day PBMC culture with coronavirus spike peptide pools or control peptides (ViraFEST assay). Positive PCR dates ranged from March to December 2020; these dates predated US Alpha, Beta and Delta variants. Study observations and caveats: Only relatively few convalescent patients were studied, and early post-infection timepoints were not analyzed.

The rearrangement joins TRBV6-2 or TRBV6-3 to TRBJ2-3; weak D call: TRBD1 (6 bases). The sequencing used CD4+ T cells from blood, cultured in vitro, collected before SARS-CoV-2 vaccination. This TCR derives from a human donor who had recovered from COVID-19. In nucleotides, the CDR3 is TGTGCCAGCCTGATCCGGGACACTATCACAGATACGCAGTATTTT. Protein product: CASLIRDTITDTQYF.